This is a list of T cell receptor beta chains from one sample in a study of blood T cells in healthy people across ages. TCRdb recomputed calls from the 5' RACE reads with MiXCR, one row per CDR3 protein. The sample records about 830,000 distinct CDR3 sequences, 62% being singletons. Sequencing used blood. These receptors all stem from a man aged 25-45 years in good health. Both conserved end residues are part of each CDR3. The order of the fields is clone size, D gene, V gene, J gene, CDR3 protein, CDR3 DNA. A D gene is named only where the DNA matches it firmly. Clone size, where shown, is once, few, many, or a class for clones that have expanded.

size: few; D: NA; V: TRBV29-1; J: TRBJ1-1; CDR3: CSASGQTNTEAFF; DNA: TGCAGCGCTTCGGGACAAACTAACACTGAAGCTTTCTTT
size: few; D: TRBD2; V: TRBV24-1; J: TRBJ2-1; CDR3: CATEGLAGGYNEQFF; DNA: TGTGCCACCGAGGGACTAGCGGGGGGGTACAATGAGCAGTTCTTC
size: NA; D: NA; V: TRBV6-5; J: TRBJ2-1; CDR3: CASSYLSSDNEQFF; DNA: TGTGCCAGCAGTTACTTGTCTTCTGACAATGAGCAGTTCTTC
size: NA; D: NA; V: TRBV27; J: TRBJ2-5; CDR3: CASNDPGETQYF; DNA: TGTGCCAGCAACGACCCCGGGGAGACCCAGTACTTC
size: NA; D: NA; V: TRBV5-1; J: TRBJ2-7; CDR3: CASSLKAGTYEQYF; DNA: TGCGCCAGCAGCTTGAAGGCAGGAACCTACGAGCAGTACTTC
size: NA; D: TRBD2; V: TRBV4-3; J: TRBJ2-5; CDR3: CASSQDRTSGGGETQYF; DNA: TGCGCCAGCAGCCAAGATCGGACTAGCGGGGGGGGTGAGACCCAGTACTTC
size: NA; D: NA; V: TRBV20-1; J: TRBJ2-7; CDR3: CSAIAGLTYEQYF; DNA: TGCAGTGCTATCGCGGGGTTAACCTACGAGCAGTACTTC
size: NA; D: TRBD1; V: TRBV27; J: TRBJ2-1; CDR3: CASSLLGQGLRSDNEQFF; DNA: TGTGCCAGCAGTTTACTTGGACAGGGACTGCGTTCGGACAATGAGCAGTTCTTC
size: few; D: TRBD2; V: TRBV3-1; J: TRBJ2-3; CDR3: CASSQGLADSTDTQYF; DNA: TGTGCCAGCAGCCAGGGACTAGCGGACAGCACAGATACGCAGTATTTT
size: NA; D: TRBD2; V: TRBV12-3/TRBV12-4; J: TRBJ2-3; CDR3: CASSLALAGVGIDTQYF; DNA: TGTGCCAGCAGTTTAGCCCTAGCGGGCGTAGGTATTGATACGCAGTATTTT
size: few; D: TRBD1; V: TRBV5-1; J: TRBJ2-3; CDR3: CASSLIGTVLRGTDTQYF; DNA: TGCGCCAGCAGCTTGATCGGGACAGTCCTGCGTGGTACAGATACGCAGTATTTT
size: few; D: TRBD2; V: TRBV9; J: TRBJ2-5; CDR3: CASSLSGGGQETQYF; DNA: TGTGCCAGCAGTCTTAGCGGGGGGGGACAAGAGACCCAGTACTTC
size: NA; D: TRBD2; V: TRBV30; J: TRBJ2-5; CDR3: CAWTQSPSGGGETQYF; DNA: TGTGCCTGGACCCAGTCCCCTAGCGGAGGAGGAGAGACCCAGTACTTC
size: once; D: NA; V: TRBV6-6; J: TRBJ2-1; CDR3: CASSSPGPASYNEQFF; DNA: TGTGCCAGCAGTTCGCCGGGACCGGCGTCCTACAATGAGCAGTTCTTC
size: few; D: NA; V: TRBV12-3/TRBV12-4; J: TRBJ2-3; CDR3: CASSLWGGTDTQYF; DNA: TGTGCCAGCAGTTTGTGGGGAGGCACAGATACGCAGTATTTT
size: NA; D: NA; V: TRBV20-1; J: TRBJ2-7; CDR3: CSARDLPTPSDEQYF; DNA: TGCAGTGCTAGAGATCTCCCCACCCCAAGCGACGAGCAGTACTTC
size: NA; D: TRBD1; V: TRBV7-2; J: TRBJ1-6; CDR3: CASSFGTGNSPLHF; DNA: TGTGCCAGCAGCTTTGGGACAGGAAATTCACCCCTCCACTTT
size: NA; D: TRBD1; V: TRBV12-3/TRBV12-4; J: TRBJ2-3; CDR3: CASRTTGAGDTQYF; DNA: TGTGCCAGCAGAACGACAGGGGCGGGGGATACGCAGTATTTT
size: NA; D: NA; V: TRBV29-1; J: TRBJ2-5; CDR3: CSVADGAGETQYF; DNA: TGCAGCGTTGCTGACGGGGCCGGAGAGACCCAGTACTTC
size: few; D: NA; V: TRBV5-1; J: TRBJ1-5; CDR3: CASSPDAYGNQPQHF; DNA: TGCGCCAGCAGCCCGGACGCCTATGGCAATCAGCCCCAGCATTTT
size: NA; D: TRBD2; V: TRBV7-2; J: TRBJ2-5; CDR3: CASSLASLAAAQETQYF; DNA: TGTGCCAGCAGCTTAGCTTCGCTAGCGGCCGCTCAAGAGACCCAGTACTTC
size: NA; D: NA; V: TRBV6-5; J: TRBJ2-7; CDR3: CASSYRDAQYF; DNA: TGTGCCAGCAGTTACCGGGATGCCCAGTACTTC
size: few; D: NA; V: TRBV28; J: TRBJ2-1; CDR3: CASSGGQGFHEQFF; DNA: TGTGCCAGCAGTGGGGGTCAGGGTTTCCATGAGCAGTTCTTC
size: few; D: NA; V: TRBV6-5; J: TRBJ2-3; CDR3: CASRLEFEQYF; DNA: TGTGCCAGCAGGCTGGAATTTGAGCAGTATTTT
size: NA; D: TRBD2; V: TRBV6-2/TRBV6-3; J: TRBJ2-1; CDR3: CASSYGGGPWYNEQFF; DNA: TGTGCCAGCAGTTACGGCGGGGGGCCTTGGTACAATGAGCAGTTCTTC
size: few; D: NA; V: TRBV6-1; J: TRBJ1-2; CDR3: CASSVDSRSYGYTF; DNA: TGTGCCAGCAGTGTGGACTCTCGAAGTTATGGCTACACCTTC
size: NA; D: NA; V: TRBV7-9; J: TRBJ2-5; CDR3: CASSLVGTSDRGQETQYF; DNA: TGTGCCAGCAGCTTGGTCGGGACTTCTGACAGAGGCCAAGAGACCCAGTACTTC
size: few; D: NA; V: TRBV27; J: TRBJ2-6; CDR3: CASSSLVVIGSGANVLTF; DNA: TGTGCCAGCAGTTCGTTGGTAGTAATTGGCAGTGGGGCCAACGTCCTGACTTTC
size: once; D: NA; V: TRBV14; J: TRBJ2-1; CDR3: CASSQGQLKQFF; DNA: TGTGCCAGCAGCCAAGGACAGCTCAAGCAGTTCTTC
size: NA; D: NA; V: TRBV6-2/TRBV6-3; J: TRBJ2-5; CDR3: CASSYSGTQMETQYF; DNA: TGTGCCAGCAGTTACTCCGGGACCCAGATGGAGACCCAGTACTTC
size: NA; D: TRBD2; V: TRBV12-3/TRBV12-4; J: TRBJ2-6; CDR3: CASSPRTSGAVSGANVLTF; DNA: TGTGCCAGCAGTCCCAGGACTAGCGGGGCCGTCTCTGGGGCCAACGTCCTGACTTTC
size: NA; D: TRBD1; V: TRBV28; J: TRBJ2-4; CDR3: CAYPRQGENIQYF; DNA: TGTGCCTACCCTCGACAGGGGGAAAACATTCAGTACTTC
size: once; D: NA; V: TRBV2; J: TRBJ1-2; CDR3: CASKTDGLYGYTF; DNA: TGTGCCAGCAAGACCGACGGGCTCTATGGCTACACCTTC
size: NA; D: NA; V: TRBV30; J: TRBJ2-4; CDR3: CAGIDMGIQYF; DNA: TGTGCCGGGATCGACATGGGCATTCAGTACTTC
size: once; D: NA; V: TRBV29-1; J: TRBJ1-1; CDR3: CSFRGGQCNTEAFF; DNA: TGCAGCTTCAGGGGTGGACAGTGTAACACTGAAGCTTTCTTT
size: NA; D: TRBD1; V: TRBV12-3/TRBV12-4; J: TRBJ2-1; CDR3: CASSFLAGGNEQFF; DNA: TGCGCCAGCAGCTTTCTCGCAGGGGGCAATGAGCAGTTCTTC
size: NA; D: NA; V: TRBV7-3; J: TRBJ2-3; CDR3: CASSLSHRTDTQYF; DNA: TGTGCCAGCAGCTTATCCCACCGCACAGATACGCAGTATTTT
size: NA; D: TRBD2; V: TRBV7-2; J: TRBJ2-1; CDR3: CASRLAGVAEQFF; DNA: TGTGCCAGCAGGCTAGCGGGGGTTGCTGAGCAGTTCTTC
size: NA; D: NA; V: TRBV9; J: TRBJ1-2; CDR3: CASSVASLSTAYGYTF; DNA: TGTGCCAGCAGCGTAGCGAGTTTATCTACGGCCTATGGCTACACCTTC
size: medium-sized; D: NA; V: TRBV7-3; J: TRBJ1-2; CDR3: CASSLTGPPEHYGYTF; DNA: TGTGCCAGCAGCTTAACCGGACCTCCGGAGCACTATGGCTACACCTTC
size: NA; D: NA; V: TRBV9; J: TRBJ2-1; CDR3: CASSVDTKTYEQFF; DNA: TGTGCCAGCAGCGTAGATACTAAAACCTACGAGCAGTTCTTC
size: once; D: TRBD2; V: TRBV14; J: TRBJ2-5; CDR3: CASSPGLAVLETQYF; DNA: TGTGCCAGCAGCCCGGGACTAGCAGTCCTAGAGACCCAGTACTTC
size: NA; D: TRBD2; V: TRBV7-2; J: TRBJ2-7; CDR3: CASRAGGVYEQYF; DNA: TGTGCCAGCAGGGCGGGGGGAGTCTACGAGCAGTACTTC
size: few; D: NA; V: TRBV7-2; J: TRBJ2-3; CDR3: CASSLVAQGLTYTQYF; DNA: TGTGCCAGCAGCTTAGTAGCACAGGGACTAACCTATACGCAGTATTTT
size: NA; D: NA; V: TRBV6-1; J: TRBJ1-1; CDR3: CASSEGEIEAFF; DNA: TGTGCCAGCAGTGAAGGAGAAATTGAAGCTTTCTTT
size: few; D: TRBD2; V: TRBV6-2/TRBV6-3; J: TRBJ2-1; CDR3: CASSPPPGLANPHEQFF; DNA: TGTGCCAGCAGTCCTCCCCCCGGACTAGCGAATCCACATGAGCAGTTCTTC
size: once; D: NA; V: TRBV21-1; J: TRBJ1-5; CDR3: CASSSPGQGSWTNSNQPQHF; DNA: TGTGCCAGCAGCTCGCCGGGACAGGGATCATGGACCAATAGCAATCAGCCCCAGCATTTT
size: once; D: NA; V: TRBV28; J: TRBJ2-7; CDR3: CASSLVGGDYEQYF; DNA: TGTGCCAGCAGCCTGGTCGGAGGGGATTACGAGCAGTACTTC
size: NA; D: NA; V: TRBV12-3/TRBV12-4; J: TRBJ2-3; CDR3: CASSFSRLVSTDTQYF; DNA: TGTGCCAGCAGTTTCTCTAGACTAGTGAGCACAGATACGCAGTATTTT
size: few; D: NA; V: TRBV20-1; J: TRBJ2-2; CDR3: CSARQGPGELFF; DNA: TGCAGTGCCCGCCAGGGGCCCGGGGAGCTGTTTTTT
size: NA; D: NA; V: TRBV6-6; J: TRBJ1-2; CDR3: CASSSGQRYGYTF; DNA: TGTGCCAGCAGTTCGGGACAAAGATATGGCTACACCTTC
size: NA; D: NA; V: TRBV2; J: TRBJ2-7; CDR3: CASRGTDGTYPDSYEQYF; DNA: TGTGCCAGCAGGGGAACTGACGGGACATATCCTGACTCCTACGAGCAGTACTTC
size: NA; D: TRBD1; V: TRBV7-2; J: TRBJ1-5; CDR3: CASSLSDHRGTNQPQHF; DNA: TGTGCCAGCAGCTTAAGCGATCACAGGGGAACCAATCAGCCCCAGCATTTT